The count of the clone carrying this TCR beta chain is one. Its matching antigen is unknown. These data belong to a study of regulatory T cells in long-lasting Graves disease. Background on the study: Graves' patients (newly diagnosed) had been on antithyroid drugs under 3 months. General study results and limits: TRBV28 was favored in persistent disease, as were TRBJ1-2 and TRBJ2-5.

Time point of the sample: newly diagnosed GD, antithyroid drugs for less than 3 months. RNA from PBMCs was the source of the TCR library. The patient group derived from an endocrinology department in Xi'an, China. Each patient gave roughly 10 milliliters of EDTA-anticoagulated peripheral blood. V lost 6 bases, J lost 5 bases, and 16 bases lay in between. The CDR3 is 14 amino acids. Both iRepertoire HTBI primers and Arm-PCR of CDR3 regions were used to build the TCR beta libraries. TCRdb itself ran the multiplex PCR reads through MiXCR, one entry per CDR3 protein. The sample consists of approximately 230,000 distinct CDR3 sequences, 15% to 20% of them appearing once.

The chain has TRBV12-3 or TRBV12-4 and TRBJ1-1; the D is unclear. This material consisted of peripheral blood mononuclear cells (PBMCs), taken at new diagnosis, from a patient treated with antithyroid drugs. This sequence originates from a female donor with Graves disease. The CDR3 sequence: CASRAPGRVTEAFF. In nucleotides, the CDR3 is TGTGCCAGCAGAGCGCCGGGAAGGGTAACTGAAGCTTTCTTT.